This record looks at one T cell receptor (beta chain) sequence and its context. The antigen it binds to is not known. No much larger clonotype is one base removed from it; base qualities were not supplied. The data stem from a study of blood T cell repertoires in COVID-19 (dated by TCRdb to the early 2020s). In the study overall: Samples from collaborators originated in the United States, Italy and Spain and spanned both the acute and convalescent phases of COVID-19. Nearly every sample came with metadata listing a de-identified subject ID, COVID-19 status, age in years and sex. HLA class I and class II types, where available, came from metadata supplied by the sample provider rather than from assay-based typing. A freely available public database, intended as a resource for researchers studying the immune response to SARS-CoV-2, is where the repertoires were released. The prospective study material was composed of cDNA or gDNA derived from T cells, B-cell-depleted T cells, or PBMCs. Samples were obtained from the ongoing ImmuneRACE study (first 160 participants) and from over 1,000 subjects provided by 6 global collaborators. The dataset comprised deeply sampled blood TCRbeta repertoires from subjects exposed to, actively infected with, or recovered from COVID-19.

TCRbeta CDR3 regions were amplified from genomic DNA using the immunoSEQ Assay, a bias-controlled multiplex PCR. Regarding the original processing steps: Within the assay, amplification of reference gene primers was used to estimate how many nucleated cells each sample contained. Sequence reads were collapsed and filtered to measure the absolute abundance of every unique TCRbeta CDR3 rearrangement. For each sample, productive Simpson clonality was calculated by taking the square root of Simpson's diversity index across productive rearrangements. In TCRdb, the immuneACCESS table is reduced to in-frame sequences with V and J assigned. These tables do not hold every clone; where another copy was compared, an unresolved V gene accounts for under half, and the others remain unexplained. V and J calls and clone size follow that table, whereas D and trimming were derived from the DNA. The sample data list about 42,000 clones, and 70% to 90% of these were observed just once. Clones ranked in the top ten supply 5% to 6.5% of the sample.

V sheds 3 bases and J sheds 2 bases, leaving 11 bases between their ends. The CDR3 covers 13 residues, taking in both the cysteine and the phenylalanine. Only the CDR3 portion is preserved as DNA: 39 bases, with reading frame beginning at the first base. The CDR1 and CDR2 encoded by the germline V gene are SQVTM and ANQGSEA. The study at large found these results: The quantity of clinical and demographic metadata differed by source and by participant and was supplied without curation.

The collaborating institutions used their own protocols to collect whole blood in K2EDTA tubes. Collaborator samples were shipped for TCRbeta analysis as frozen whole blood, isolated PBMCs, or DNA extracted from either sample type. Source material: peripheral blood. The clonotype was recovered from a man aged 50-60 years with active COVID-19. The chain was built from TRBV29-1 and TRBJ2-7; matching of 5 bases hints at TRBD1 as the D gene. The CDR3 is CSVDVGHTYEQYF. The sequenced DNA: TGCAGCGTTGATGTAGGACACACCTACGAGCAGTACTTC.